This T cell receptor (beta chain) stems from a study of blood T cell repertoires in COVID-19. In the study overall: Spain, Italy and the United States supplied samples that represented acute and convalescent COVID-19. From T cells, B-cell-depleted T cells, or PBMCs came the material, which was cDNA or gDNA.

This clone appeared many times. Within the sample, other DNA sequences also encode this same CDR3. How the authors handled the data: Counts of nucleated cells, estimated from reference gene primer amplification, were obtained. The repertoire was sequenced with immunoSEQ multiplex PCR; TCRdb's copy has only in-frame clones and lacks some. V and J calls and clone size are those listed in that table; D and trimming were worked out from the DNA. The table records over 250,000 clones, 83% of them present only once. This TCR derives from a woman between 50 and 59 years old who had recovered from COVID-19. Source material: peripheral blood.

CDR3 sequence (DNA): TGTGCCTGGAGCGTGGGGGCGGGCTACACCTTC. Translation: CAWSVGAGYTF. This chain uses TRBV30 with TRBJ1-2; maybe TRBD1 (6 bases). The CDR3 is made up of 11 amino acids. V was cut by 3 bases and J by 8 bases, with 10 bases left in between. The germline CDR1 and CDR2 sequences are GTSNPN and SVGIG (reference sequence).